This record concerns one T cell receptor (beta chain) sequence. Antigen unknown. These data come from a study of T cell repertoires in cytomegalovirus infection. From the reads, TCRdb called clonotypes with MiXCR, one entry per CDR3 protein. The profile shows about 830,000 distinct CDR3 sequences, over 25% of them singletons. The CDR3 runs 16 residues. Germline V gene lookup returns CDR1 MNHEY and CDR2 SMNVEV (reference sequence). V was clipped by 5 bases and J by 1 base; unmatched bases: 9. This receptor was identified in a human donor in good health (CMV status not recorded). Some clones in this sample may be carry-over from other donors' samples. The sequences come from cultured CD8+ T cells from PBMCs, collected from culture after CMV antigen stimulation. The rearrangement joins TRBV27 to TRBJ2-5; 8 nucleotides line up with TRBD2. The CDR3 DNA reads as TGTGCCAGCAGTCGCTCCGGGGGGGCGTTCCAAGAGACCCAGTACTTC. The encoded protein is CASSRSGGAFQETQYF.